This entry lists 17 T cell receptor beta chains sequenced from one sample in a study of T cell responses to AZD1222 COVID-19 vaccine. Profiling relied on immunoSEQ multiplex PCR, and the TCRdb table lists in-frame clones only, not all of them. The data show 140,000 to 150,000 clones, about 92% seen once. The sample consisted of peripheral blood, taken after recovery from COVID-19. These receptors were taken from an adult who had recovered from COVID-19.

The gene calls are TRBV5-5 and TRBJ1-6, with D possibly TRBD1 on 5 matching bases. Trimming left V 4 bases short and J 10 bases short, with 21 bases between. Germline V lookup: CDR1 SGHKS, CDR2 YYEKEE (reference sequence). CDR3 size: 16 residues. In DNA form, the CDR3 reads TGTGCCAGCAGCCAGGGCGTCACAAACTTGGGGTCACCCCTCCACTTT. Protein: CASSQGVTNLGSPLHF. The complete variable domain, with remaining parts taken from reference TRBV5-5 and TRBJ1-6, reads DAGVTQSPTHLIKTRGQQVTLRCSPISGHKSVSWYQQVLGQGPQFIFQYYEKEERGRGNFPDRFSARQFPNYSSELNVNALLLGDSALYLCASSQGVTNLGSPLHFGNGTRLTVT.

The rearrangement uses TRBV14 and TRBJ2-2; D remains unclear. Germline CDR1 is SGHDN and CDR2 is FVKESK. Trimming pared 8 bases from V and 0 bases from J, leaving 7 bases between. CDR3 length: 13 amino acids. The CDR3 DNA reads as TGTGCCAGCCGGCCAGCGAACACCGGGGAGCTGTTTTTT. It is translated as CASRPANTGELFF.

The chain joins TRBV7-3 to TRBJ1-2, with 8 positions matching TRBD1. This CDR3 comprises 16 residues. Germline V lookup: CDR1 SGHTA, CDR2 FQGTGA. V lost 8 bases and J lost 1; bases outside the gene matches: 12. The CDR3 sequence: CASAWSGTGDNYGYTF. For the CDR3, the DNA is TGTGCCAGCGCCTGGAGTGGGACAGGAGATAACTATGGCTACACCTTC.

CDR3 coding DNA: TGTGCCAGCAGCGGGGACAGGTTACTTCCGATGAACACTGAAGCTTTCTTT. It yields the protein CASSGDRLLPMNTEAFF. The J gene is TRBJ1-1, the V gene TRBV27; 8 positions agree with TRBD1. The CDR3 runs 17 residues. Germline V gene sequence: CDR1 MNHEY, CDR2 SMNVEV (reference sequence). The V and J ends lost 6 bases and 0 bases, in that order; junction bases with no gene match: 12.

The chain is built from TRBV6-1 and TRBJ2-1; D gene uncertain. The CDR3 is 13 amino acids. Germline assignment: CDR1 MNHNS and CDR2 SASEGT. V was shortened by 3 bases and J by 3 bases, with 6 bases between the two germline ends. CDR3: CASSELYYNEQFF. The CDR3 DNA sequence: TGTGCCAGCAGTGAGTTGTACTACAATGAGCAGTTCTTC.

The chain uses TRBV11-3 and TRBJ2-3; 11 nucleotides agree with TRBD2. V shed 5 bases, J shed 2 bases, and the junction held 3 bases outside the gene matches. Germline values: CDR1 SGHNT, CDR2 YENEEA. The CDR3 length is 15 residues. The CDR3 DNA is TGTGCCAGCAGCCAGGGACTAGCGGTCACAGATACGCAGTATTTT. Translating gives CASSQGLAVTDTQYF.

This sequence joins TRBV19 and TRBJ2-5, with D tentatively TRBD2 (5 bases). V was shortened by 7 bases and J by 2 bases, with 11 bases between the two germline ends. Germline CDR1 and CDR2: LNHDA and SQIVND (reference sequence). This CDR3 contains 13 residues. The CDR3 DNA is TGTGCCAGTAAGCTCAGAGGGCAAGAGACCCAGTACTTC. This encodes CASKLRGQETQYF.

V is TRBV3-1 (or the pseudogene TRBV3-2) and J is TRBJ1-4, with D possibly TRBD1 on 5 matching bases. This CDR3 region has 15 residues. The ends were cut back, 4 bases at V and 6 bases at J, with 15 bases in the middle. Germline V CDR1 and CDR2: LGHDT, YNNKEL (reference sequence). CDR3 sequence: CASSPSRGKHEKLFF. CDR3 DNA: TGTGCCAGCAGCCCCTCGAGGGGCAAACATGAAAAACTGTTTTTT.

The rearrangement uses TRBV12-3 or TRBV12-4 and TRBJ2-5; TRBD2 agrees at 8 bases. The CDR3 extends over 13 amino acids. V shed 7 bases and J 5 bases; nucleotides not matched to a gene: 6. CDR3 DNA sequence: TGTGCCAGCATCTTTAGCGGGGTGGAGACCCAGTACTTC. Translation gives CASIFSGVETQYF.

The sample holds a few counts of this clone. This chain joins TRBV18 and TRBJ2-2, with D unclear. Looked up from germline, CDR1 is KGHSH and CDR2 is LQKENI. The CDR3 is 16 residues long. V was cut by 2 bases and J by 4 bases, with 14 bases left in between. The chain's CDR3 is CASSPIEAPGTGELFF. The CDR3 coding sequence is TGTGCCAGCTCACCAATTGAGGCTCCGGGCACCGGGGAGCTGTTTTTT. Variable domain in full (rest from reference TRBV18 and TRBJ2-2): NAGVMQNPRHLVRRRGQEARLRCSPMKGHSHVYWYRQLPEEGLKFMVYLQKENIIDESGMPKERFSAEFPKEGPSILRIQQVVRGDSAAYFCASSPIEAPGTGELFFGEGSRLTVL.

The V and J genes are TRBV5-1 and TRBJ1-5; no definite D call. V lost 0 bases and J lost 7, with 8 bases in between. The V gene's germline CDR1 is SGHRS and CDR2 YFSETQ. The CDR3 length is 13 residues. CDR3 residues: CASSLEVDQPQHF. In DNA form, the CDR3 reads TGCGCCAGCAGCTTGGAGGTGGACCAGCCCCAGCATTTT. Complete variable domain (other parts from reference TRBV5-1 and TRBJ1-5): KAGVTQTPRYLIKTRGQQVTLSCSPISGHRSVSWYQQTPGQGLQFLFEYFSETQRNKGNFPGRFSGRQFSNSRSEMNVSTLELGDSALYLCASSLEVDQPQHFGDGTRLSIL.

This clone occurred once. In DNA form, the CDR3 reads TGCGCCAGCAGCTGGGGGCTGAACACTGAAGCTTTCTTT. It encodes CASSWGLNTEAFF. V gene TRBV5-1 combines with J gene TRBJ1-1; D is perhaps TRBD1 (6 bases). V lost 3 bases and J lost 0, with 6 bases in between. The germline gives CDR1 SGHRS, CDR2 YFSETQ. CDR3 length: 13 residues.

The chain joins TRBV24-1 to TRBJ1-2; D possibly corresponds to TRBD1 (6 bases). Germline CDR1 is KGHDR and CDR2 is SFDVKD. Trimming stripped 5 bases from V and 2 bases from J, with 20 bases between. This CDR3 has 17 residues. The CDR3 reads CATSAHDGGRANYGYTF. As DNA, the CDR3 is TGTGCCACCAGTGCTCATGACGGGGGCAGGGCAAACTATGGCTACACCTTC.

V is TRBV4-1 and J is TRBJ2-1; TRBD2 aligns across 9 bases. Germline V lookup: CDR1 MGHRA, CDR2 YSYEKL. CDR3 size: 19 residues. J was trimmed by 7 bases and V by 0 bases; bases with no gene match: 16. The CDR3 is CASSQERAGGPSFINEQFF. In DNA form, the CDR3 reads TGCGCCAGCAGCCAAGAAAGGGCGGGAGGGCCTTCTTTCATAAATGAGCAGTTCTTC.

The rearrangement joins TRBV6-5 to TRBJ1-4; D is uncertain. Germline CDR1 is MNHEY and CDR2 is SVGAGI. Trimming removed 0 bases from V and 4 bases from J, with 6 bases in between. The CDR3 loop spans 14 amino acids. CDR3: CASSYSRVNEKLFF. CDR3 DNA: TGTGCCAGCAGTTACTCCAGAGTTAATGAAAAACTGTTTTTT.

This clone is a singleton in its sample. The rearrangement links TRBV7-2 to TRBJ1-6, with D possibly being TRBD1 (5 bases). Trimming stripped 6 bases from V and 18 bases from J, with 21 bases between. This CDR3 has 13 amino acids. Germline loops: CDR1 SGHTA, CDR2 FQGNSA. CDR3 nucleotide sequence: TGTGCCAGCAGACCAACTGGGACGGGGGGAAACCACTTT. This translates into CASRPTGTGGNHF.

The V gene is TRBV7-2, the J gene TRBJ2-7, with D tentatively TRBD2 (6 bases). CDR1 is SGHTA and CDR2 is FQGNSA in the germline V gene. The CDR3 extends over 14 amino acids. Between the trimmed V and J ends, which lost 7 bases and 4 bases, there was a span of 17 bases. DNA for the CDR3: TGTGCCAGCACCTCTCCTGGGGGGTGGTACGAGCAGTACTTC. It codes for CASTSPGGWYEQYF.